These 21 T cell receptor beta chains were sequenced from one sample in a study of shared clonotypes between healthy human individuals. Clones were read by immunoSEQ multiplex PCR, and TCRdb kept only the in-frame ones, dropping some. The sample has 2 million or so clones; 90% to 95% are singletons. The specimen was naive CD4+ T cells sorted from blood. Subset given: CD45RA+ positively selected. Every receptor here comes from a man between 18 and 35 years old in good health.

The V gene is TRBV5-4, the J gene TRBJ1-4; D is undetermined. Germline assignment: CDR1 SGHNT and CDR2 YYREEE (reference sequence). Trimming took 3 bases from V and 0 from J, leaving 12 bases between them. This CDR3 spans 16 amino acids. CDR3 in DNA: TGTGCCAGCAGCTCCCCCGGCGGAGCAACTAATGAAAAACTGTTTTTT. It is translated as CASSSPGGATNEKLFF.

The V gene is TRBV2, the J gene TRBJ2-1; 8 nucleotides align to TRBD2. CDR3 size: 17 residues. CDR1 and CDR2 from the germline V gene are SNHLY and FYNNEI. J was trimmed by 5 bases and V by 2 bases; bases with no gene match: 11. DNA for the CDR3: TGTGCCAGCAGTGAACAGCGGGGGTGGCTTCAGGACAATGAGCAGTTCTTC. The encoded protein is CASSEQRGWLQDNEQFF.

This clone has just one count. V is TRBV10-1 and J is TRBJ1-3; D not resolved. The length of the CDR3 is 14 residues. In germline, CDR1 is WNHNN, CDR2 SYGVQD (reference sequence). The germline V and J ends were trimmed by 2 bases and 2 bases, with 7 bases remaining between them. The CDR3 loop reads CASSEKGAGNTIYF. The CDR3 region has the DNA TGCGCCAGCAGTGAGAAGGGTGCTGGAAACACCATATATTTT.

This clone was counted once. This sequence joins TRBV30 and TRBJ1-5, with 11 bases aligning to TRBD1. Unmatched junction bases numbered 11, after V lost 0 bases and J lost 7 bases. CDR3 length: 17 amino acids. Germline lookup yields CDR1 GTSNPN and CDR2 SVGIG (reference sequence). The CDR3 DNA reads as TGTGCCTGGAGTGTGAATACAGGACAGGGGGCTGGGCAGCCCCAGCATTTT. Translated: CAWSVNTGQGAGQPQHF.

The J gene is TRBJ1-2, the V gene TRBV21-1. TRBV21-1 is recorded as a pseudogene. The CDR3 spans 20 residues. The CDR3 sequence is CASSKGGLRGRIPFNYGYTF. The CDR3, as DNA: TGTGCCAGCAGCAAGGGAGGTTTGAGGGGACGGATCCCCTTTAACTATGGCTACACCTTC.

This chain links TRBV11-2 with TRBJ2-5, with TRBD1 matching 10 bases. CDR3 length: 13 residues. V trimming: 4 bases; J trimming: 5 bases; junction bases outside the gene matches: 1. Germline loops: CDR1 SGHAT, CDR2 FQNNGV. The CDR3 is CASSWTGGETQYF. The CDR3 nucleotides are TGTGCCAGCAGCTGGACAGGGGGGGAGACCCAGTACTTC.

Here the CDR3 DNA reads TGTGCCAGCAGCTTAGAGGACAAGATCGGGACCGGGGAGCTGTTTTTT. Amino acids: CASSLEDKIGTGELFF. This chain joins TRBV7-3 and TRBJ2-2, with D perhaps TRBD1 (5 bases). The ends were cut back, 2 bases at V and 5 bases at J, with 15 bases in the middle. The CDR3 contains 16 residues. CDR1 is SGHTA, CDR2 FQGTGA, per germline.

The rearrangement links TRBV19 to TRBJ2-4, with TRBD1 matching 8 bases. Germline V gene sequence: CDR1 LNHDA, CDR2 SQIVND (reference sequence). V lost 4 bases to trimming and J lost 0 bases; unmatched junction nucleotides: 5. CDR3 length: 16 amino acids. CDR3 amino acids: CASSSPGGLAKNIQYF. The CDR3 region has the DNA TGTGCCAGTAGTAGTCCAGGGGGCTTAGCCAAAAACATTCAGTACTTC.

V gene TRBV2 combines with J gene TRBJ1-1; D may be TRBD1 (6 bases). Trimming stripped 6 bases from V and 5 bases from J, with 16 bases between. The CDR3 length is 14 residues. Germline V gene lookup returns CDR1 SNHLY and CDR2 FYNNEI. The CDR3 protein is CASRPQGVRTEAFF. The CDR3, as DNA: TGTGCCAGCAGGCCACAGGGAGTGAGGACTGAAGCTTTCTTT.

The V gene is TRBV30, the J gene TRBJ2-1, with TRBD1 identical over 9 bases. The CDR3 is 14 amino acids. In germline, CDR1 is GTSNPN, CDR2 SVGIG (reference sequence). Trimming cost V 1 base and J 4 bases; bases outside gene matches: 2. CDR3 sequence reads: CAWSGGQGYNEQFF. In DNA form, the CDR3 reads TGTGCCTGGAGTGGGGGACAGGGATACAATGAGCAGTTCTTC.

Concerning this clone: This specimen includes other DNA sequences encoding the same CDR3. The chain is built from TRBV30 and TRBJ1-3; D not certain. V was shortened by 5 bases and J by 1 base, with 6 bases between the two germline ends. Germline V gene lookup returns CDR1 GTSNPN and CDR2 SVGIG (reference sequence). This CDR3 is built from 12 residues. The CDR3 here is CAWGLSGNTIYF. CDR3 coding DNA: TGTGCCTGGGGTCTTTCTGGAAACACCATATATTTT.

The V gene is TRBV28, the J gene TRBJ1-2; D gene uncertain. The V gene lost 2 bases and the J gene lost 4 bases, with 14 bases spanning the gap. This CDR3 contains 15 residues. CDR1 and CDR2 from the germline V gene are MDHEN and SYDVKM. The CDR3 spells CASSLAGGTVYGYTF. The CDR3 DNA reads TGTGCCAGCAGTTTAGCGGGTGGCACAGTCTATGGCTACACCTTC.

The chain combines TRBV10-3 with TRBJ2-3; 8 bases are shared with TRBD2. V trimming: 6 bases; J trimming: 0 bases; junction bases outside the gene matches: 8. Germline V gives CDR1 ENHRY, CDR2 SYGVKD. The CDR3 is made up of 16 amino acids. The CDR3 reads CAIRIAGPLSTDTQYF. CDR3 nucleotide sequence: TGTGCCATCAGGATAGCGGGACCCCTGAGCACAGATACGCAGTATTTT.

The chain carries TRBV6-5 and TRBJ2-7, with TRBD2 identical over 8 bases. The CDR3 totals 14 residues. Per the germline V gene, CDR1 is MNHEY and CDR2 is SVGAGI. The ends lost 2 bases at V and 4 bases at J; junction bases unmatched: 4. The CDR3 nucleotides read TGTGCCAGCAGTTACCAGCGACTAGCGTACGAGCAGTACTTC. Protein: CASSYQRLAYEQYF.

The chain has TRBV7-8 and TRBJ2-7; D possibly corresponds to TRBD2 (6 bases). This CDR3 is 13 amino acids long. The germline gives CDR1 SGHVS, CDR2 FQNEAQ. The germline V and J ends were trimmed by 5 bases and 4 bases, with 12 bases remaining between them. The DNA of the CDR3 is TGTGCCAGCAGCGCCGGGACTTGGTACGAGCAGTACTTC. This sequence encodes CASSAGTWYEQYF.

A word on this clone: This sample includes further DNA sequences coding for the same CDR3. The J gene is TRBJ2-7, the V gene TRBV6-1; TRBD1 might be the D (6 bases). The V gene's germline CDR1 is MNHNS and CDR2 SASEGT. V was pared by 4 bases and J by 0 bases, with 10 bases between. This CDR3 has 14 amino acids. CDR3 coding DNA: TGTGCCAGCAGTGTTACAGGGAGCTCCTACGAGCAGTACTTC. Translated, it gives CASSVTGSSYEQYF.

The chain joins TRBV27 to TRBJ1-6, with D possibly being TRBD1 (6 bases). V was trimmed by 6 bases and J by 4 bases, leaving 13 bases between them. The CDR3 sequence is 15 residues long. Germline values: CDR1 MNHEY, CDR2 SMNVEV (reference sequence). CDR3 loop: CASRQGLLYNSPLHF. For the CDR3, the DNA is TGTGCCAGCAGACAGGGTCTACTTTATAATTCACCCCTCCACTTT.

J is TRBJ1-2 and V is TRBV7-8; D unresolved. Trimming removed 1 base at V and 4 bases at J, with 10 bases between. The V gene's germline CDR1 is SGHVS and CDR2 FQNEAQ. CDR3 length: 14 amino acids. In nucleotides, the CDR3 is TGTGCCAGCAGCTTAGGGTCTTCGACCTATGGCTACACCTTC. It translates to CASSLGSSTYGYTF. The full variable domain, in which reference TRBV7-8 and TRBJ1-2 provide the parts outside the CDR3, is GAGVSQSPRYKVAKRGQDVALRCDPISGHVSLFWYQQALGQGPEFLTYFQNEAQLDKSGLPSDRFFAERPEGSVSTLKIQRTQQEDSAVYLCASSLGSSTYGYTFGSGTRLTVV.

The V and J genes are TRBV5-1 and TRBJ1-1; 9 positions agree with TRBD1. The germline gives CDR1 SGHRS, CDR2 YFSETQ. This CDR3 comprises 16 residues. The V and J ends lost 4 bases and 1 base, in that order; junction bases with no gene match: 8. The CDR3 DNA reads TGCGCCAGCAGCCACTCGAAGGACAGGGGGAACACTGAAGCTTTCTTT. It translates to CASSHSKDRGNTEAFF.

The chain uses TRBV2 and TRBJ2-5; TRBD2 is a possible D gene (6 bases). This CDR3 is built from 11 residues. Germline CDR1 is SNHLY and CDR2 is FYNNEI. V gave up 3 bases and J gave up 8 bases, with 7 bases separating them. The chain's CDR3 is CASSERGTQYF. The CDR3 region has the DNA TGTGCCAGCAGTGAGCGGGGCACCCAGTACTTC.

The chain couples TRBV7-9 to TRBJ2-3, with TRBD1 as a possible D gene (6 bases). The CDR3 consists of 14 residues. Germline V gene data show CDR1 as SEHNR and CDR2 as FQNEAQ (reference sequence). V gave up 6 bases and J gave up 3 bases, with 13 bases separating them. CDR3 sequence reads: CASRPGGQTDTQYF. CDR3 in DNA: TGTGCCAGCAGGCCGGGTGGACAGACAGATACGCAGTATTTT.